The 9 T cell receptor beta chains in this list originate from one sample, sequenced in a study of T cells in Graves' hyperthyroidism and ophthalmopathy. The CDR3 regions of TCR beta were amplified from RNA transcripts. HTBI primers were employed in a first-round RT-PCR of the TCR CDR3. MiXCR was run by TCRdb on the multiplex PCR reads, yielding one entry per CDR3 protein. The sample consists of about 500,000 distinct CDR3 sequences, 13% to 15% of them appearing once. Sequenced input: blood. All receptors come from a woman in her late teens or twenties with Graves' hyperthyroidism.

This clonotype came up a few times. A much larger clone lies one base from this, so it may be a read error. This is likely a read error, given that the CDR3 carries no conserved phenylalanine or tryptophan at its end. The chain has TRBV12-3 or TRBV12-4 and TRBJ2-5; TRBD2 matches 8 bases. The CDR3 loop spans 14 amino acids. The ends lost 8 bases at V and 3 bases at J; junction bases unmatched: 8. The CDR3 sequence is CASASGGSKETQYL. The CDR3 region has the DNA TGTGCCAGCGCATCGGGGGGGTCTAAAGAGACCCAGTACCTC.

On this clonotype itself: Without the conserved terminal phenylalanine or tryptophan, this CDR3 likely stems from a read error. The chain combines TRBV6-2 or TRBV6-3 with TRBJ2-3, with TRBD2 identical over 8 bases. The J segment lost 5 bases and the V segment lost 6 bases, leaving 7 bases of the junction unmatched. Germline V lookup: CDR1 MNHEY, CDR2 SVGEGT. This CDR3 region has 14 residues. The CDR3 sequence is CASSQAGAGDTQYL. The CDR3 DNA follows: TGTGCCAGCAGCCAAGCGGGAGCGGGAGATACGCAGTATCTT.

This chain joins TRBV4-2 and TRBJ1-3; weak D call: TRBD1 (5 bases). With 0 bases removed from V and 0 bases from J, the gap between germline ends came to 18 bases. The CDR3 spans 19 residues. Germline V CDR1 and CDR2: LGHNA, YNFKEQ. The CDR3 DNA reads TGTGCCAGCAGCCAAGAGCCCCTGGTGGGACGCCGCTCTGGAAACACCATATATTTT. Amino acids: CASSQEPLVGRRSGNTIYF.

This clonotype was seen at least ten times. The V and J genes are TRBV20-1 and TRBJ2-5; 9 bases line up with TRBD1. The CDR3 is 13 amino acids. Losses at the gene ends were 6 bases for V and 4 bases for J; bases not matched to a gene: 6. Germline V gene data show CDR1 as DFQATT and CDR2 as SNEGSKA (reference sequence). The CDR3 reads CSADRGEGETQYF. The CDR3 bases are TGCAGTGCGGACAGGGGAGAGGGAGAGACCCAGTACTTC.

This clonotype was seen ten or more times. The chain carries TRBV10-3 and TRBJ1-1; D is unclear. V was shortened by 3 bases and J by 1 base, with 9 bases between the two germline ends. The V gene's germline CDR1 is ENHRY and CDR2 SYGVKD. This CDR3 has 14 amino acids. CDR3 loop: CAISDPDKNTEAFF. Here the CDR3 DNA reads TGTGCCATCAGTGACCCCGACAAGAACACTGAAGCTTTCTTT.

This clonotype was detected ten times or more. The chain combines TRBV19 with TRBJ1-5; the D gene is possibly TRBD1 (5 bases). Trimming stripped 2 bases from V and 7 bases from J, with 18 bases between. Germline V gene lookup returns CDR1 LNHDA and CDR2 SQIVND (reference sequence). The CDR3 is 16 residues long. The CDR3 spells CASSISARAGNQPQHF. CDR3 DNA sequence: TGTGCCAGTAGTATATCCGCCAGGGCGGGAAACCAGCCCCAGCATTTT.

This clonotype was counted many times. The chain couples TRBV11-3 to TRBJ2-3, with 9 bases lining up with TRBD1. The V gene end was trimmed by 5 bases and the J gene end by 6 bases; junction bases not matched to a gene: 12. The CDR3 spans 16 residues. Per the germline V gene, CDR1 is SGHNT and CDR2 is YENEEA. The CDR3 sequence: CASSPRTGVGQDTQYF. In nucleotides, the CDR3 is TGTGCCAGCAGCCCACGGACAGGGGTGGGCCAGGATACGCAGTATTTT.

CDR3 sequence (DNA): TGCGCCAGCAGCTTGTTTGTCACGGCGAACACCGGGGAGCTGTTTTTT. This gives the protein CASSLFVTANTGELFF. The chain recombines TRBV5-1 with TRBJ2-2; D unresolved. Trimming took off 1 base at V and 0 bases at J, with 10 bases between the two ends. CDR1 SGHRS and CDR2 YFSETQ come from the germline V gene. The CDR3 runs to 16 residues.

The chain joins TRBV7-2 to TRBJ1-1; a possible D gene is TRBD1 (6 bases). This CDR3 is built from 14 residues. Trimming took off 5 bases at V and 5 bases at J, with 15 bases between the two ends. CDR1 is SGHTA, CDR2 FQGNSA, per germline. In DNA, the CDR3 is TGTGCCAGCAGCCCCGTACAGGGCTGGACTGAAGCTTTCTTT. Translating it yields CASSPVQGWTEAFF. The complete variable domain, with remaining parts taken from reference TRBV7-2 and TRBJ1-1, reads GAGVSQSPSNKVTEKGKDVELRCDPISGHTALYWYRQSLGQGLEFLIYFQGNSAPDKSGLPSDRFSAERTGGSVSTLTIQRTQQEDSAVYLCASSPVQGWTEAFFGQGTRLTVV.